Below are 3 T cell receptor beta chains sequenced from a single sample in a study of cytomegalovirus exposure and HLA in healthy donors. Sequenced by immunoSEQ multiplex PCR; TCRdb stores in-frame clones only, minus some. Of 130,000 or so clones detected, roughly 90% appear once; the ten largest clones hold 3% to 4%. The sample taken for sequencing was PBMCs. These receptors came from a man younger than 45 in good health and CMV-seronegative.

The chain recombines TRBV7-8 with TRBJ1-6, with D unclear. Per the germline V gene, CDR1 is SGHVS and CDR2 is FQNEAQ. This CDR3 contains 15 residues. The V end lost 1 base, the J end lost 11 bases, and 15 bases lay between the germline ends. The DNA for the CDR3 is TGTGCCAGCAGCTTAGGTGCGGCCGAGGCGGCACCCCTCCACTTT. Translation: CASSLGAAEAAPLHF.

This chain links TRBV28 with TRBJ1-2; weak D call: TRBD1 (5 bases). The V end lost 8 bases, the J end lost 0 bases, and 13 bases lay between the germline ends. The CDR3 is 14 residues long. Germline V gene data show CDR1 as MDHEN and CDR2 as SYDVKM. CDR3 DNA sequence: TGTGCCAGCTCTACAGGACCGGCTAACTATGGCTACACCTTC. Protein product: CASSTGPANYGYTF.

The CDR3: CASGQPRDYEQYF. In DNA form, the CDR3 reads TGTGCCAGCGGACAGCCGAGGGACTACGAGCAGTACTTC. The V and J genes are TRBV28 and TRBJ2-7; the D gene is possibly TRBD1 (6 bases). This CDR3 has 13 residues. CDR1 is MDHEN and CDR2 is SYDVKM in the germline V gene. Trimming removed 8 bases from V and 3 bases from J, with 14 bases in between. Full variable domain (outside the CDR3, taken from reference TRBV28 and TRBJ2-7): DVKVTQSSRYLVKRTGEKVFLECVQDMDHENMFWYRQDPGLGLRLIYFSYDVKMKEKGDIPEGYSVSREKKERFSLILESASTNQTSMYLCASGQPRDYEQYFGPGTRLTVT.